The T cell receptor beta chain under discussion was sequenced for a study of siplizumab effects on memory and regulatory T cells. Findings of the study overall: Confirmatory evidence of suppressive function in proliferating siplizumab-culture Tregs was not obtained. A significant reduction in alloreactive sequences traceable to unstimulated CD4+ memory cells was produced by siplizumab. Of the proliferating CD4+ or CD8+ clones, roughly 75-95% lacked a naive or memory phenotype that could be assigned.

Points on this clone: Its antigen is not identified.

Sequencing used immunoSEQ multiplex PCR; TCRdb keeps in-frame clones, though not all of them. This sample has about 50,000 clones, with about 93% found just once. Sequencing was carried out using CD8+ T cells sorted from blood. The receptor's source is a human donor in good health.

The CDR3 region is CASSAQGFQETQYF. The CDR3 nucleotides are TGTGCCAGCAGCGCCCAGGGATTCCAAGAGACCCAGTACTTC. The rearrangement links TRBV11-3 to TRBJ2-5; a possible D gene is TRBD1 (5 bases). V was clipped by 5 bases and J by 1 base, with 11 bases between them. The CDR3 totals 14 residues. The germline gives CDR1 SGHNT, CDR2 YENEEA. The full variable domain, completed using reference TRBV11-3 and TRBJ2-5, is EAGVVQSPRYKIIEKKQPVAFWCNPISGHNTLYWYLQNLGQGPELLIRYENEEAVDDSQLPKDRFSAERLKGVDSTLKIQPAELGDSAVYLCASSAQGFQETQYFGPGTRLLVL.